These 9 T cell receptor beta chains were sequenced from one sample in a study of sequential checkpoint blockade in melanoma. Treatment defined: randomized to nivolumab then ipilimumab (arm A) or the reverse (arm B). The assay was immunoSEQ multiplex PCR, and TCRdb's table has in-frame clones only and misses some. The sample has roughly 2,000 clones; roughly a quarter are singletons. The sample consisted of tumor tissue (inferred from file names), taken from a patient given nivolumab and ipilimumab in sequence. The receptors derive from a human donor with melanoma.

This clone was counted ten times or more. The chain is built from TRBV9 and TRBJ1-2, with 7 bases identical to TRBD1. After removal of 0 bases from V and 5 bases from J, the junction contained 7 bases not matched to a gene. Germline CDR1 SGDLS, CDR2 YYNGEE. CDR3 length equals 15 residues. For the CDR3, the DNA is TGTGCCAGCAGCGTAGACTCGACAGGGCCATATGGCTACACCTTC. It codes for CASSVDSTGPYGYTF.

V usage is TRBV5-1 and J usage is TRBJ1-1, with 7 bases lining up with TRBD1. The V segment lost 0 bases and the J segment 5 bases; nucleotides outside the gene matches: 4. CDR3 length equals 14 residues. CDR1 and CDR2 from the germline V gene are SGHRS and YFSETQ. The CDR3 DNA reads as TGCGCCAGCAGCTTGGTCGACAGGGCGACTGAAGCTTTCTTT. Encoded protein: CASSLVDRATEAFF. Variable domain in full (rest from reference TRBV5-1 and TRBJ1-1): KAGVTQTPRYLIKTRGQQVTLSCSPISGHRSVSWYQQTPGQGLQFLFEYFSETQRNKGNFPGRFSGRQFSNSRSEMNVSTLELGDSALYLCASSLVDRATEAFFGQGTRLTVV.

The rearrangement joins TRBV29-1 to TRBJ1-1, with TRBD1 matching over 7 bases. This CDR3 has 12 residues. In germline, CDR1 is SQVTM, CDR2 ANQGSEA. Trimming at V came to 5 bases and at J to 5 bases, leaving 5 bases not matched to a gene. CDR3 loop: CSVKGALTEAFF. In nucleotides, the CDR3 is TGCAGCGTTAAGGGGGCGCTAACTGAAGCTTTCTTT.

The genes are TRBV18 and TRBJ1-2; 9 bases are a match to TRBD1. The CDR3 runs to 14 residues. V dropped 3 bases and J dropped 7; count of bases not matched to a gene: 6. In germline, CDR1 is KGHSH, CDR2 LQKENI. CDR3 in amino acids: CASSPDRGISGYTF. CDR3 DNA: TGTGCCAGCTCACCGGACAGGGGAATTTCTGGCTACACCTTC.

V gene TRBV6-7 combines with J gene TRBJ2-1, with 11 nucleotides matching TRBD2. TRBV6-7 carries the ORF label, with uncertain function. The CDR3 spans 14 residues. Unmatched junction bases numbered 14, after V lost 7 bases and J lost 15 bases. The CDR3 region has the DNA TGTGCCAGCAACCCTAGCGGGGGGCCAAGGCAGGCGTTCTTC. It yields the protein CASNPSGGPRQAFF.

This clone was observed many times. CDR3 sequence: CASSASGGRSDTQYF. In DNA, the CDR3 is TGTGCCAGCAGCGCTAGCGGGGGGAGGTCAGATACGCAGTATTTT. The J gene is TRBJ2-3, the V gene TRBV11-3; 11 positions match TRBD2. From germline, CDR1 is SGHNT and CDR2 YENEEA. There are 15 residues in the CDR3. With V trimmed by 5 bases and J by 4 bases, 5 bases remained unmatched.

This clone is medium-sized. The chain joins TRBV6-8 to TRBJ2-2, with 10 positions matching TRBD2. Trimming removed 7 bases from V and 3 bases from J; junction bases left unmatched: 2. CDR1 and CDR2 from the germline V gene are MNHGY and SAAAGT. The CDR3 is 14 residues long. The CDR3 DNA reads as TGTGCCAGCAAGCTAGCGGGAGACACCGGGGAGCTGTTTTTT. Its translation: CASKLAGDTGELFF.

This clone has more than one count but fewer than ten. The V call is TRBV1, the J call TRBJ2-3. TRBV1 is flagged as a pseudogene. CDR3 length: 13 amino acids. CDR3 in amino acids: CASSQRGTDTQYF. The CDR3 DNA sequence: TGCGCCAGCAGCCAGAGGGGTACAGATACGCAGTATTTT.

This clone showed up just once. The rearrangement joins TRBV6-8 to TRBJ2-1; 15 bases align to TRBD2. Trimming removed 5 bases from V and 7 bases from J; junction bases left unmatched: 0. There are 14 residues in the CDR3. Germline-derived CDR1 and CDR2 are MNHGY and SAAAGT. CDR3 sequence reads: CASSGLAGGNEQFF. DNA of the CDR3: TGTGCCAGCAGTGGACTAGCGGGGGGGAATGAGCAGTTCTTC.